Following are 13 T cell receptor beta chains from one sample sequenced in a study of cytomegalovirus exposure and HLA in healthy donors. Use of 60 Vbeta and 13 Jbeta primers characterized the PCR. Clones were sequenced by immunoSEQ multiplex PCR, and TCRdb holds only the in-frame ones, with some missing. Of 250,000 to 350,000 clones listed, around 90% were seen once; the top ten hold about 2.3%. The sample comprised PBMCs. All receptors derive from a young woman in good health and CMV-seronegative.

The V and J genes are TRBV18 and TRBJ2-2; 10 positions agree with TRBD1. The CDR3 covers 16 residues. V dropped 3 bases and J dropped 6; count of bases not matched to a gene: 7. Germline V gives CDR1 KGHSH, CDR2 LQKENI. In nucleotides, the CDR3 is TGTGCCAGCTCACCGCAGACAGGGGGCGCTTCCGGGGAGCTGTTTTTT. As protein: CASSPQTGGASGELFF.

J is TRBJ2-1 and V is TRBV11-2, with 13 bases that match TRBD2. The V and J ends lost 7 bases and 8 bases, in that order; junction bases with no gene match: 17. There are 18 residues in the CDR3. Per germline, CDR1 SGHAT and CDR2 FQNNGV. The chain's CDR3 is CASNKLAGGQIDNDEQFF. CDR3 in DNA: TGTGCCAGCAACAAACTAGCGGGGGGGCAGATCGACAATGATGAGCAGTTCTTC.

As concerns this clone: In the same sample, other DNA sequences code for this CDR3. The chain recombines TRBV5-5 with TRBJ2-7; 7 positions match TRBD1. The V gene's germline CDR1 is SGHKS and CDR2 YYEKEE (reference sequence). After removal of 3 bases from V and 0 bases from J, the junction contained 3 bases not matched to a gene. The CDR3 is 14 residues long. CDR3 sequence (DNA): TGTGCCAGCAGCTGGACAGGAAGCTCCTACGAGCAGTACTTC. Translation: CASSWTGSSYEQYF. Supplemented by reference TRBV5-5 and TRBJ2-7, the full variable domain reads DAGVTQSPTHLIKTRGQQVTLRCSPISGHKSVSWYQQVLGQGPQFIFQYYEKEERGRGNFPDRFSARQFPNYSSELNVNALLLGDSALYLCASSWTGSSYEQYFGPGTRLTVT.

The chain recombines TRBV11-1 with TRBJ2-3; 7 nucleotides match TRBD1. The CDR3 spans 13 residues. The V and J ends lost 2 bases and 5 bases, in that order; junction bases with no gene match: 1. Germline values: CDR1 SGHAT, CDR2 FQDESV (reference sequence). The CDR3 spells CASSLTGEDTQYF. For the CDR3, the DNA is TGTGCCAGCAGCTTAACAGGGGAAGATACGCAGTATTTT.

This chain joins TRBV15 and TRBJ1-5; TRBD1 aligns across 9 bases. The CDR3 consists of 19 residues. V trimming: 0 bases; J trimming: 0 bases; junction bases outside the gene matches: 9. Germline V gene data show CDR1 as LNHNV and CDR2 as YYDKDF (reference sequence). The CDR3 loop reads CATSRDRTGAIGSNQPQHF. The DNA of the CDR3 is TGTGCCACCAGCAGAGATAGGACAGGGGCGATAGGTAGCAATCAGCCCCAGCATTTT.

This chain connects TRBV2 to TRBJ1-1, with 7 bases that match TRBD1. The junction had 4 bases not matched to a gene; V was cut back by 6 bases and J by 0 bases. The CDR3 has 14 residues. Germline-derived CDR1 and CDR2 are SNHLY and FYNNEI. The CDR3 coding sequence is TGTGCCAGCAGGCGACAGGGATTGAACACTGAAGCTTTCTTT. It is translated as CASRRQGLNTEAFF.

CDR3 nucleotides: TGTGCCAGCAGCTTTCTTGGGACAAACGACTACTACAATGAGCAGTTCTTC. Residues: CASSFLGTNDYYNEQFF. The J gene is TRBJ2-1, the V gene TRBV11-1, with TRBD1 as a possible D gene (6 bases). V was clipped by 3 bases and J by 3 bases, with 18 bases between them. CDR3 length: 17 residues. Germline CDR1 and CDR2: SGHAT and FQDESV (reference sequence).

The V call is TRBV6-1, the J call TRBJ1-2; D not certain. The CDR3 runs to 12 residues. Germline loops: CDR1 MNHNS, CDR2 SASEGT. The V end was cut by 7 bases, the J end by 3 bases, with 9 bases between. The CDR3 DNA reads TGTGCCAGCAATCGTGCGGACTATGGCTACACCTTC. Its translation: CASNRADYGYTF.

The chain recombines TRBV6-5 with TRBJ2-5; 9 bases fit TRBD2. In germline, CDR1 is MNHEY, CDR2 SVGAGI. The trim removed 4 bases at V and 0 bases at J, leaving 6 bases unmatched. This CDR3 is 16 amino acids long. CDR3 protein: CASSSYSGGHQETQYF. DNA for the CDR3: TGTGCCAGCAGTTCCTATAGCGGGGGACACCAAGAGACCCAGTACTTC.

The rearrangement joins TRBV6-5 to TRBJ2-5, with D perhaps matching TRBD2 (7 bases). The germline V gene has CDR1 MNHEY and CDR2 SVGAGI. This CDR3 contains 14 residues. The ends were cut back, 6 bases at V and 4 bases at J, with 15 bases in the middle. CDR3 in DNA: TGTGCCAGCAGCCTGGGGGGGGCTCGAGAGACCCAGTACTTC. Encoded protein: CASSLGGARETQYF.

The chain couples TRBV7-2 to TRBJ2-1; D is possibly TRBD1 (6 bases). Germline V gene data show CDR1 as SGHTA and CDR2 as FQGNSA. CDR3 length: 12 amino acids. The V gene lost 4 bases and the J gene lost 9 bases, with 10 bases spanning the gap. Here the CDR3 DNA reads TGTGCCAGCAGCTCAGGGGTGGCTGAGCAGTTCTTC. Its protein is CASSSGVAEQFF.

The J gene is TRBJ2-5, the V gene TRBV7-3, with TRBD2 matching over 10 bases. With V trimmed by 2 bases and J by 0 bases, 9 bases remained unmatched. The V gene's germline CDR1 is SGHTA and CDR2 FQGTGA. The CDR3 length is 18 residues. Written as DNA, the CDR3 is TGTGCCAGCAGCTTAGGTGGGGGTAGCGGGGGGTACCAAGAGACCCAGTACTTC. This translates into CASSLGGGSGGYQETQYF.

This chain joins TRBV9 and TRBJ2-2; maybe TRBD2 (5 bases). CDR3 length: 15 amino acids. Germline V lookup: CDR1 SGDLS, CDR2 YYNGEE. The V and J ends lost 0 bases and 3 bases respectively, with 9 bases between them. CDR3: CASSVGTEYTGELFF. In DNA, the CDR3 is TGTGCCAGCAGCGTAGGGACTGAATACACCGGGGAGCTGTTTTTT.